This TCR beta chain was captured by sequencing in a study of cytomegalovirus exposure and HLA in healthy donors. V lost 0 bases to trimming and J lost 5 bases, with 11 bases between them. The germline gives CDR1 GTSNPN, CDR2 SVGIG (reference sequence). This CDR3 comprises 13 residues. The PCR had 60 Vbeta and 13 Jbeta primers. The table came from immunoSEQ multiplex PCR; TCRdb's copy has only in-frame clones and leaves some out. Among under 150,000 clones listed, approximately 81% were seen once. The specimen was PBMCs. The gene calls are TRBV30 and TRBJ2-7; no clear D gene. This TCR was sampled from a man in his late teens or twenties in good health and CMV-seronegative. CDR3 nucleotides: TGTGCCTGGAGTGTAACTTTTAAGCACGAGCAGTACTTC. This sequence encodes CAWSVTFKHEQYF.